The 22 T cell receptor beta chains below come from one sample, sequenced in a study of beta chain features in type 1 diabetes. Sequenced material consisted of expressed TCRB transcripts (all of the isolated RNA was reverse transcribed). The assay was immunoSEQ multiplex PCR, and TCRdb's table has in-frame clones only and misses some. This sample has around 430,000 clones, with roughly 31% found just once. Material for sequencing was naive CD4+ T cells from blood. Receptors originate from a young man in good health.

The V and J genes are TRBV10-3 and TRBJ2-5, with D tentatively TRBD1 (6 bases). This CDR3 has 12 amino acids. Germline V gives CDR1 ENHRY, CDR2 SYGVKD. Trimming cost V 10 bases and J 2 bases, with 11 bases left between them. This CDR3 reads CATSTGQETQYF. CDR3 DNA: TGTGCCACCTCGACAGGTCAAGAGACCCAGTACTTC.

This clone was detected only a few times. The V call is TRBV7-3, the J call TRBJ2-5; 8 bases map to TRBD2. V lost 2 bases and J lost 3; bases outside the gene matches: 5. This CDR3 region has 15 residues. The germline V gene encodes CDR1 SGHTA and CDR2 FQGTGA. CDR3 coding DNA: TGTGCCAGCAGCTTAGGTGTCGGGAGGGAAGAGACCCAGTACTTC. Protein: CASSLGVGREETQYF.

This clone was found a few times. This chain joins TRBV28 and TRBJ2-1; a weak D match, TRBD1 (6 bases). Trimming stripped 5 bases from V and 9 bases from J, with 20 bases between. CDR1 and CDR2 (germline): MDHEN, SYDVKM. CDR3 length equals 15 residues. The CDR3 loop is CASSPLAGVGGEQFF. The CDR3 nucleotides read TGTGCCAGCAGTCCCCTAGCAGGGGTTGGGGGTGAGCAGTTCTTC.

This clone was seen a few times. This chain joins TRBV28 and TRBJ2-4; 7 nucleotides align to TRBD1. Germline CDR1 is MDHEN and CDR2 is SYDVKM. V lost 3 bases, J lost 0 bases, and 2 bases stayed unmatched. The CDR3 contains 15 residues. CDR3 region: CASSFPGGAKNIQYF. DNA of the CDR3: TGTGCCAGCAGTTTCCCAGGGGGAGCCAAAAACATTCAGTACTTC.

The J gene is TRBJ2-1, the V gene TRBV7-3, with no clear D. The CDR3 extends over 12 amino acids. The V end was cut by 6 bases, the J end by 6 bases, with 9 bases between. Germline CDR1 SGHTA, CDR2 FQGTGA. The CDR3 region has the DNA TGTGCCAGCAGTTCCGGACCCAATGAGCAGTTCTTC. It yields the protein CASSSGPNEQFF.

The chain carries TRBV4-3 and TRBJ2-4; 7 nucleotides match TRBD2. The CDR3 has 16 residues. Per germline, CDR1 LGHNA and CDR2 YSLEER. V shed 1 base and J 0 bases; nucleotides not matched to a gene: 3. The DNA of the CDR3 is TGCGCCAGCAGCCAAGTTGGCGGGAGAGCCAAAAACATTCAGTACTTC. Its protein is CASSQVGGRAKNIQYF.

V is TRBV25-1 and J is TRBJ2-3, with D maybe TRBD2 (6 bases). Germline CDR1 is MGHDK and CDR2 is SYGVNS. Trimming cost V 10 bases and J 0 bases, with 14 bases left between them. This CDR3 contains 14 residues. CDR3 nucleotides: TGTGCCACAGCACTAGCTTTAAGCACAGATACGCAGTATTTT. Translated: CATALALSTDTQYF.

DNA for the CDR3: TGTGCCAGCAGCTTAAGCGGCATGGCAACCTCCATATATTTT. It is translated as CASSLSGMATSIYF. V and J are TRBV7-2 and TRBJ1-3; D ambiguous. Germline V gives CDR1 SGHTA, CDR2 FQGNSA. The CDR3 runs to 14 residues. Trimming cost V 2 bases and J 11 bases, with 16 bases left between them.

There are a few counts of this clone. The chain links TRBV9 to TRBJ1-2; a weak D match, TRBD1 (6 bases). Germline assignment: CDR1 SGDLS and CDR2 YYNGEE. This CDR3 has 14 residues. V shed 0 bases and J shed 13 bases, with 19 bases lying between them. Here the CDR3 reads CASSVDSQAPQGTF. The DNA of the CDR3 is TGTGCCAGCAGCGTAGATTCACAGGCCCCACAGGGCACCTTC.

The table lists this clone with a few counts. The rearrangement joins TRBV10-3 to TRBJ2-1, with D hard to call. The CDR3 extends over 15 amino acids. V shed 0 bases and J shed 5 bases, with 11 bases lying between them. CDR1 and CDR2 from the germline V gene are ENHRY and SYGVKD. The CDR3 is CAISESRTVNNEQFF. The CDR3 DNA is TGTGCCATCAGTGAGTCTAGGACGGTCAACAATGAGCAGTTCTTC.

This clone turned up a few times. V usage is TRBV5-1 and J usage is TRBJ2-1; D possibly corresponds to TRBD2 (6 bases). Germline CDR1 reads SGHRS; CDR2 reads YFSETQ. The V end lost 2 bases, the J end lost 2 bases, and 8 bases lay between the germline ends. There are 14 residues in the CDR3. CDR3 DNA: TGCGCCAGCAGCTTCCGGGAGCCCTACAATGAGCAGTTCTTC. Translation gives CASSFREPYNEQFF.

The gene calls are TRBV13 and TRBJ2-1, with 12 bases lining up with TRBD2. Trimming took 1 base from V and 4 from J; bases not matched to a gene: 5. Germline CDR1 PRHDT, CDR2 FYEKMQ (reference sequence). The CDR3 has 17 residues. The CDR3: CASSLVGLAGRYNEQFF. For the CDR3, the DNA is TGTGCCAGCAGCTTAGTAGGACTAGCGGGGCGATACAATGAGCAGTTCTTC.

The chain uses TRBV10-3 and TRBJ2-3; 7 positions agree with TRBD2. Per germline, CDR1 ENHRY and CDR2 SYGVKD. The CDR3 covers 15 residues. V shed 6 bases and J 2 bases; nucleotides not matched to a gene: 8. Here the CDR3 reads CAIRASGANTDTQYF. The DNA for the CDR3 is TGTGCCATCAGAGCTAGCGGAGCTAACACAGATACGCAGTATTTT.

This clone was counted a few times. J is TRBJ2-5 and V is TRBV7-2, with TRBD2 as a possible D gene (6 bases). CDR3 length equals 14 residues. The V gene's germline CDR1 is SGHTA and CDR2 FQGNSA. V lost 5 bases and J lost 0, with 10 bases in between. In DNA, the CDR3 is TGTGCCAGCAGCCCAAGCGGGTACCAAGAGACCCAGTACTTC. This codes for CASSPSGYQETQYF.

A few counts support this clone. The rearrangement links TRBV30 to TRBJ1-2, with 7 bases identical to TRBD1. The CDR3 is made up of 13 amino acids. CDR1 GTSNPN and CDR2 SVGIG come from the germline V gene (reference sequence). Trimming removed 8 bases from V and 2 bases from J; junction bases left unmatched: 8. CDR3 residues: CARYRDRNYGYTF. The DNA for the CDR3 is TGTGCCAGATACCGGGACAGAAACTATGGCTACACCTTC.

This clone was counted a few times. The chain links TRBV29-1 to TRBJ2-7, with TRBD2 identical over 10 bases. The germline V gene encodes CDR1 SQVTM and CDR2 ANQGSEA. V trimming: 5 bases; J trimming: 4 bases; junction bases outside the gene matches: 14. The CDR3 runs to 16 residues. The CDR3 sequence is CSVLFPLGTSDYEQYF. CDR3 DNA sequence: TGCAGCGTTCTTTTCCCCCTCGGGACTAGCGATTACGAGCAGTACTTC.

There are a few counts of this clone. The CDR3 coding sequence is TGTGCCTGGGGTGGGACAGTGGGGAGCGAGCAGTACTTC. It codes for CAWGGTVGSEQYF. The chain is built from TRBV30 and TRBJ2-7; 7 positions agree with TRBD1. The germline V gene has CDR1 GTSNPN and CDR2 SVGIG (reference sequence). J lost 6 bases, V lost 5 bases, and 10 bases had no gene match. The CDR3 sequence is 13 residues long.

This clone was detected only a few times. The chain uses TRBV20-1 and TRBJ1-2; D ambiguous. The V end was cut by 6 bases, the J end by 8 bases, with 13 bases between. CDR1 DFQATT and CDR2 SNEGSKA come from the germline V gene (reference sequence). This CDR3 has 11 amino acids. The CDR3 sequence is CSAAGIPGYTF. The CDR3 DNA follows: TGCAGTGCCGCGGGGATCCCGGGCTACACCTTC.

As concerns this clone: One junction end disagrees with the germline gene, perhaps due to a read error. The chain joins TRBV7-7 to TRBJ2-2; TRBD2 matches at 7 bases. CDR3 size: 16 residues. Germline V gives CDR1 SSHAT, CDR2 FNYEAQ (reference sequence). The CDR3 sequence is CASSPLGREPTGELFF. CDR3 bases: TGTGCTAGCAGCCCCCTTGGGCGGGAGCCCACCGGGGAGCTGTTTTTT.

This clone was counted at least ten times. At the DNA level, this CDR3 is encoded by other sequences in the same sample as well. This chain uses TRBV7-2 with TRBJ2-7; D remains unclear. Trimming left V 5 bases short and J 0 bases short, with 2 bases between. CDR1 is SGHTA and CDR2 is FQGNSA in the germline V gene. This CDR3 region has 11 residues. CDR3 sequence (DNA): TGTGCCAGCAGCCTCTCCTACGAGCAGTACTTC. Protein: CASSLSYEQYF.

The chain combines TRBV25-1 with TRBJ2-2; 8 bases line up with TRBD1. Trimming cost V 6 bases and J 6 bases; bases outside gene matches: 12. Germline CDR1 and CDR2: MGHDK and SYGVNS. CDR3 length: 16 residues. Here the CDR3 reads CASSETGALPPGELFF. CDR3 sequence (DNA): TGTGCCAGCAGCGAGACAGGGGCATTACCTCCCGGGGAGCTGTTTTTT.

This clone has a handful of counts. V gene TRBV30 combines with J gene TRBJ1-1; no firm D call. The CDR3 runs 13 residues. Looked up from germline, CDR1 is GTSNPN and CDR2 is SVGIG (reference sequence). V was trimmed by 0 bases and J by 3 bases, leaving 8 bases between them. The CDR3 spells CAWSVYADTEAFF. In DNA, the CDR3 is TGTGCCTGGAGTGTATATGCGGACACTGAAGCTTTCTTT.